Below are 24 T cell receptor beta chains sequenced from a single sample in a study of identical twins. TCRdb fed the 5' RACE reads into MiXCR, producing one record per CDR3 protein. The sample holds 350,000 or so distinct CDR3 sequences, about 10% seen once. The material sequenced was naive T cells sorted from blood. Source of these receptors: a woman in her forties or fifties in good health.

This clonotype was counted many times. The genes are TRBV10-3 and TRBJ2-5, with D possibly TRBD2 on 6 matching bases. Germline CDR1 reads ENHRY; CDR2 reads SYGVKD. This CDR3 contains 15 residues. V shed 4 bases and J shed 7 bases, with 19 bases lying between them. CDR3 residues: CAISGGRDFPRTQYF. The CDR3 coding sequence is TGTGCCATCAGTGGAGGGCGGGACTTCCCCAGGACCCAGTACTTC.

V usage is TRBV12-3 or TRBV12-4 and J usage is TRBJ2-7; 13 bases match TRBD2. The CDR3 runs to 15 residues. V trimming: 6 bases; J trimming: 7 bases; junction bases outside the gene matches: 9. CDR3 residues: CASSPGLAGVEEQYF. In nucleotides, the CDR3 is TGTGCCAGCAGCCCAGGACTAGCGGGAGTGGAGGAGCAGTACTTC.

This clonotype came up a few times. This chain joins TRBV29-1 and TRBJ1-1; TRBD1 matches 8 bases. The CDR3 is 17 amino acids. Unmatched junction bases numbered 20, after V lost 6 bases and J lost 5 bases. Germline V CDR1 and CDR2: SQVTM, ANQGSEA. Here the CDR3 reads CSVASETGAGGRTEAFF. The CDR3 coding sequence is TGCAGCGTAGCTTCGGAGACAGGGGCTGGGGGTCGGACTGAAGCTTTCTTT.

The chain couples TRBV27 to TRBJ2-7, with D perhaps matching TRBD2 (5 bases). The CDR3 sequence is 10 residues long. The germline V gene encodes CDR1 MNHEY and CDR2 SMNVEV (reference sequence). Trimming removed 10 bases at V and 3 bases at J, with 7 bases between. As DNA, the CDR3 is TGTGCCACCGGGGACTACGAGCAGTACTTC. This codes for CATGDYEQYF.

In regard to this clonotype: At one end the junction does not follow the germline gene, possibly because of a read error. This chain joins TRBV12-3 or TRBV12-4 and TRBJ2-1; 9 bases fit TRBD2. The CDR3 loop spans 14 amino acids. Here the CDR3 reads CASFGTSSDNEQFF. Here the CDR3 DNA reads TGTGCCAGCTTCGGGACTAGCTCCGACAATGAGCAGTTCTTC.

The chain couples TRBV19 to TRBJ2-5; D is uncertain. The CDR3 is 9 amino acids. The V gene's germline CDR1 is LNHDA and CDR2 SQIVND (reference sequence). The CDR3 sequence: CASAETQYF. The CDR3 DNA is TGTGCGAGCGCAGAGACCCAGTACTTC.

This clonotype was seen more than once but under ten times. Germline and junction disagree at one end, which may indicate a read error. V gene TRBV20-1 combines with J gene TRBJ2-3, with 7 bases lining up with TRBD2. Germline CDR1 and CDR2: DFQATT and SNEGSKA (reference sequence). This CDR3 comprises 17 residues. The CDR3 region is CSARAPDMRERRYTQYF. The CDR3 coding sequence is TGCAGCGCTAGAGCCCCAGATATGCGGGAGAGGCGGTATACGCAGTATTTT.

This clonotype turned up a few times. This chain connects TRBV20-1 to TRBJ2-7; no clear D. The germline V and J ends were trimmed by 0 bases and 0 bases, with 12 bases remaining between them. This CDR3 has 15 amino acids. Germline V gene sequence: CDR1 DFQATT, CDR2 SNEGSKA (reference sequence). CDR3 coding DNA: TGCAGTGCTAGAGAATTAGCCCAGAGCTCCTACGAGCAGTACTTC. Protein: CSARELAQSSYEQYF.

This chain links TRBV4-1 with TRBJ2-7; 7 nucleotides match TRBD1. Trimming cost V 1 base and J 3 bases; bases outside gene matches: 6. Germline V lookup: CDR1 MGHRA, CDR2 YSYEKL. The CDR3 runs 15 residues. This chain's CDR3 is CASSQGPGQRYEQYV. CDR3 nucleotides: TGCGCCAGCAGCCAAGGACCGGGACAGCGCTACGAGCAGTACGTC.

This clonotype was counted many times. J is TRBJ2-4 and V is TRBV5-1; D remains unclear. The CDR3 runs to 14 residues. V lost 6 bases to trimming and J lost 0 bases, with 10 bases between them. Germline V gives CDR1 SGHRS, CDR2 YFSETQ. The CDR3 DNA is TGCGCCAGCAAATTTTCCCTAGCCAAAAACATTCAGTACTTC. Protein: CASKFSLAKNIQYF.

This clonotype was found a few times. This chain uses TRBV7-9 with TRBJ2-5; D is possibly TRBD2 (6 bases). This CDR3 contains 14 residues. Trimming took 8 bases from V and 2 from J, leaving 15 bases between them. From germline, CDR1 is SEHNR and CDR2 FQNEAQ (reference sequence). The CDR3 DNA reads as TGTGCCAGCGGAATTGTTGGGGGGCAAGAGACCCAGTACTTC. This translates into CASGIVGGQETQYF. Full variable domain (rest looked up from reference TRBV7-9 and TRBJ2-5): DTGVSQNPRHKITKRGQNVTFRCDPISEHNRLYWYRQTLGQGPEFLTYFQNEAQLEKSRLLSDRFSAERPKGSFSTLEIQRTEQGDSAMYLCASGIVGGQETQYFGPGTRLLVL.

The chain has TRBV5-1 and TRBJ2-1, with 12 bases fitting TRBD1. The V segment lost 4 bases and the J segment 7 bases; nucleotides outside the gene matches: 9. The CDR3 covers 16 residues. CDR1 is SGHRS and CDR2 is YFSETQ in the germline V gene. The CDR3 reads CASSPAGTGGWNEQFF. CDR3 bases: TGCGCCAGCAGCCCGGCGGGGACAGGGGGCTGGAATGAGCAGTTCTTC.

This clonotype was counted between two and nine times. The chain is built from TRBV6-5 and TRBJ1-1, with 8 positions matching TRBD1. The CDR3 contains 14 residues. V lost 6 bases, J lost 1 base, and 4 bases stayed unmatched. Germline V CDR1 and CDR2: MNHEY, SVGAGI. The CDR3 sequence: CASSQGARNTEAFF. The CDR3 DNA sequence: TGTGCCAGCAGCCAGGGGGCTAGGAACACTGAAGCTTTCTTT.

The chain couples TRBV29-1 to TRBJ1-2; no definite D call. Trimming took off 5 bases at V and 7 bases at J, with 17 bases between the two ends. In germline, CDR1 is SQVTM, CDR2 ANQGSEA. This CDR3 spans 13 amino acids. CDR3 in DNA: TGCAGCGTTCGCGGGCCAGATCGTTCTGGCTACACCTTC. Encoded protein: CSVRGPDRSGYTF. Supplemented by reference TRBV29-1 and TRBJ1-2, the full variable domain reads SAVISQKPSRDICQRGTSLTIQCQVDSQVTMMFWYRQQPGQSLTLIATANQGSEATYESGFVIDKFPISRPNLTFSTLTVSNMSPEDSSIYLCSVRGPDRSGYTFGSGTRLTVV.

This clonotype was seen a few times. The V gene is TRBV5-1, the J gene TRBJ2-1; D remains unclear. Germline V lookup: CDR1 SGHRS, CDR2 YFSETQ. The V gene lost 0 bases and the J gene lost 0 bases, with 4 bases spanning the gap. The CDR3 consists of 14 residues. The CDR3 DNA sequence: TGCGCCAGCAGCTTGGAAGACTCCTACAATGAGCAGTTCTTC. Translation: CASSLEDSYNEQFF.

This rearrangement joins TRBV20-1 to TRBJ2-7; no clear D. V was trimmed by 0 bases and J by 1 base, leaving 16 bases between them. CDR1 is DFQATT, CDR2 SNEGSKA, per germline (reference sequence). The CDR3 spans 16 residues. Written as DNA, the CDR3 is TGCAGTGCTAGAGAGGGTAGTCGCCCCAATTCCTACGAGCAGTACTTC. It translates to CSAREGSRPNSYEQYF.

This clonotype was seen a handful of times. V and J are TRBV28 and TRBJ2-5; TRBD2 matches at 8 bases. Unmatched junction bases numbered 7, after V lost 5 bases and J lost 5 bases. This CDR3 is 14 amino acids long. Looked up from germline, CDR1 is MDHEN and CDR2 is SYDVKM. In DNA form, the CDR3 reads TGTGCCAGCAGTCTCCGGGAGGGCCTTGAGACCCAGTACTTC. Protein sequence: CASSLREGLETQYF.

Only a few counts were recorded for this clonotype. This chain joins TRBV5-6 and TRBJ2-7, with unresolved D. The CDR3 sequence is 13 residues long. Germline V gives CDR1 SGHDT, CDR2 YYEEEE. V was trimmed by 4 bases and J by 7 bases, leaving 15 bases between them. The CDR3 DNA follows: TGTGCCAGCAGCCCTCGGTCCGTCGGTGAGCAGTACGTC. It encodes CASSPRSVGEQYV.

The V gene is TRBV6-1, the J gene TRBJ2-1; a possible D gene is TRBD2 (5 bases). There are 14 residues in the CDR3. Germline CDR1 MNHNS, CDR2 SASEGT. The V end was cut by 4 bases, the J end by 9 bases, with 16 bases between. The CDR3: CASSGMTTSGEQFF. Written as DNA, the CDR3 is TGTGCCAGCAGTGGTATGACTACCTCGGGTGAGCAGTTCTTC.

The CDR3 DNA reads TGTGCCAGCAGCCCCGAAGTACACTTGAACCAGTACTTC. This codes for CASSPEVHLNQYF. The J gene is TRBJ2-5, the V gene TRBV6-2 or TRBV6-3; no reliable D call. With 6 bases removed from V and 10 bases from J, the gap between germline ends came to 18 bases. Germline V CDR1 and CDR2: MNHEY, SVGEGT. The CDR3 runs to 13 residues.

V usage is TRBV27 and J usage is TRBJ2-5; D not certain. Germline assignment: CDR1 MNHEY and CDR2 SMNVEV (reference sequence). Trimming stripped 4 bases from V and 1 base from J, with 19 bases between. CDR3 length equals 17 residues. DNA of the CDR3: TGTGCCAGCAGTTCCGAGCTAAGTGGGAATATCCAAGAGACCCAGTACTTC. Encoded protein: CASSSELSGNIQETQYF.

This clonotype has just a few counts. V is TRBV27 and J is TRBJ2-3; D is unclear. In germline, CDR1 is MNHEY, CDR2 SMNVEV (reference sequence). Trimming shortened V by 1 base and J by 0 bases, and 8 bases separated the two germline ends. There are 15 residues in the CDR3. CDR3 coding DNA: TGTGCCAGCAGTTTATGGCATTCTAGCACAGATACGCAGTATTTT. Its protein product is CASSLWHSSTDTQYF.

This clonotype occurred many times. The chain couples TRBV12-3 or TRBV12-4 to TRBJ2-2, with TRBD2 as a possible D gene (6 bases). Deletions cut 7 bases from V and 7 bases from J, with 7 bases between. This CDR3 spans 11 amino acids. The CDR3 nucleotides read TGTGCCAGCATGGAGGGCGGGGAGCTGTTTTTT. Translating it yields CASMEGGELFF.

This clonotype has more than one count but fewer than ten. The chain has TRBV30 and TRBJ2-5; D unresolved. This CDR3 has 12 residues. Germline V gene sequence: CDR1 GTSNPN, CDR2 SVGIG (reference sequence). The germline V and J ends were trimmed by 0 bases and 1 base, with 3 bases remaining between them. The CDR3 sequence: CAWSVSQETQYF. For the CDR3, the DNA is TGTGCCTGGAGTGTATCCCAAGAGACCCAGTACTTC.